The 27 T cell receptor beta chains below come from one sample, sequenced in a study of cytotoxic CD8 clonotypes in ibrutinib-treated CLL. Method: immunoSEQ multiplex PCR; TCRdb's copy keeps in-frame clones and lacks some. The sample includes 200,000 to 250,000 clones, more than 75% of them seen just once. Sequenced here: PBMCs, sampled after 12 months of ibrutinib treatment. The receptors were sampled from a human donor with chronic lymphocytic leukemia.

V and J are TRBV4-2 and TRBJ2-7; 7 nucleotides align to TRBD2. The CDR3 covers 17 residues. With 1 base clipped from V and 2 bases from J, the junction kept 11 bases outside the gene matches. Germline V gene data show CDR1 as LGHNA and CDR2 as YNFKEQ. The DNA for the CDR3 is TGTGCCAGCAGCCAAGGTATGGGGCGGGACTATCCCTACGAGCAGTACTTC. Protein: CASSQGMGRDYPYEQYF.

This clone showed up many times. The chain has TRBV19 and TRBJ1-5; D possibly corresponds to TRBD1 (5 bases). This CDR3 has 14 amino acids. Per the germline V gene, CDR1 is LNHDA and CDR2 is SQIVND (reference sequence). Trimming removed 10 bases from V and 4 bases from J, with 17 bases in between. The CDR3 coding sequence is TGTGCCACGAAGGGCAGGGAGGGGAATCAGCCCCAGCATTTT. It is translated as CATKGREGNQPQHF.

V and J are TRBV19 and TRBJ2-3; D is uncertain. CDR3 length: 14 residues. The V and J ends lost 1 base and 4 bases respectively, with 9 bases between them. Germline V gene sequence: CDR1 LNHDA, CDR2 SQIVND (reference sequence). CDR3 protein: CASSIGQMPDTQYF. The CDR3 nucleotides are TGTGCCAGTAGTATAGGCCAGATGCCAGATACGCAGTATTTT.

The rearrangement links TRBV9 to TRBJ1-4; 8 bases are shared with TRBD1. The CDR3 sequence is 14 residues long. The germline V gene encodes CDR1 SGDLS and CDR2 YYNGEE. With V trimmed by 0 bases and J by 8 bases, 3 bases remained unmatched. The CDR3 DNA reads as TGTGCCAGCAGCGTAGGCAGGGGGCGGGAAAAACTGTTTTTT. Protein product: CASSVGRGREKLFF. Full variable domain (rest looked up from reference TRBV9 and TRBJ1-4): DSGVTQTPKHLITATGQRVTLRCSPRSGDLSVYWYQQSLDQGLQFLIQYYNGEERAKGNILERFSAQQFPDLHSELNLSSLELGDSALYFCASSVGRGREKLFFGSGTQLSVL.

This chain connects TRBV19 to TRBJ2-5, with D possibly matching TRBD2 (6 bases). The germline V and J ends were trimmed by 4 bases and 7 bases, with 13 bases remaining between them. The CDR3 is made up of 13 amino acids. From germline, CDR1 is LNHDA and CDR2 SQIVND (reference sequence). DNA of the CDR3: TGTGCCAGTAGTAGGGACTTCCTGGGGACCCAGTACTTC. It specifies CASSRDFLGTQYF.

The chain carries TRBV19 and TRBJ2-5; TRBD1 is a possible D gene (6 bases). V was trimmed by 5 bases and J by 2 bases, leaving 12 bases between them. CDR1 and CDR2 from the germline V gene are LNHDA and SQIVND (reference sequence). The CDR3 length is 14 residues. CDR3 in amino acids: CASSPGTIQETQYF. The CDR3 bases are TGTGCCAGTAGTCCGGGGACAATTCAAGAGACCCAGTACTTC.

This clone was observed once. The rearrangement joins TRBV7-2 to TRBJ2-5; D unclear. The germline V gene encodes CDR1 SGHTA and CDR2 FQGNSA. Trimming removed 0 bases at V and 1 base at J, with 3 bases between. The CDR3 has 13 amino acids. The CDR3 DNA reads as TGTGCCAGCAGCTTAGCGGTCCAAGAGACCCAGTACTTC. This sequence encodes CASSLAVQETQYF.

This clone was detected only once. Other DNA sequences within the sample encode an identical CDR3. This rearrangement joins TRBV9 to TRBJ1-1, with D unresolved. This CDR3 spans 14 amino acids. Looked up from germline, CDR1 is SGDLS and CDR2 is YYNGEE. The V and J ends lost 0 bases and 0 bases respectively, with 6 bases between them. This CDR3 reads CASSVGQMNTEAFF. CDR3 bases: TGTGCCAGCAGCGTAGGGCAGATGAACACTGAAGCTTTCTTT.

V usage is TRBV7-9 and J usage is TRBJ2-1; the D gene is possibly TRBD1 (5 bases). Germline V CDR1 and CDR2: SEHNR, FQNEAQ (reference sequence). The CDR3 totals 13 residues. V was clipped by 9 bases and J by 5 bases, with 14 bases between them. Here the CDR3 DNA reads TGTGCCAGAGGGGTCTCCGTGGACAATGAGCAGTTCTTC. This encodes CARGVSVDNEQFF.

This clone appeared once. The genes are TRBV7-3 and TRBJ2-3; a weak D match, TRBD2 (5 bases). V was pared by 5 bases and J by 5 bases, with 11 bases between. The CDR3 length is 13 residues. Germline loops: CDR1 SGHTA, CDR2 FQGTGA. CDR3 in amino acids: CASSPNAGDTQYF. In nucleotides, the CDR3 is TGTGCCAGCAGCCCTAACGCGGGAGATACGCAGTATTTT.

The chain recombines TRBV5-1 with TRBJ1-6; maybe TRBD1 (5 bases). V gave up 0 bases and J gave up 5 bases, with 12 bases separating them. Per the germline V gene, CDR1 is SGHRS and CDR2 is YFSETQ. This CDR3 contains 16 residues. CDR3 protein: CASSLGEDSHNSPLHF. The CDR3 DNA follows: TGCGCCAGCAGCTTGGGTGAAGACAGTCATAATTCACCCCTCCACTTT.

CDR3 DNA sequence: TGCAGCGTTGTAGAGTTAACCAATGAGCAGTTCTTC. Protein: CSVVELTNEQFF. The chain links TRBV29-1 to TRBJ2-1; no reliable D call. Trimming stripped 4 bases from V and 6 bases from J, with 10 bases between. CDR3 length equals 12 residues. Germline-derived CDR1 and CDR2 are SQVTM and ANQGSEA.

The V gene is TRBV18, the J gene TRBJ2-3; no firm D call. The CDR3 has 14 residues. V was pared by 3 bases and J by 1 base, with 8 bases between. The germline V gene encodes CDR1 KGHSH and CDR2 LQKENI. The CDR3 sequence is CASSPGARTDTQYF. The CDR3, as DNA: TGTGCCAGCTCACCGGGCGCCCGCACAGATACGCAGTATTTT.

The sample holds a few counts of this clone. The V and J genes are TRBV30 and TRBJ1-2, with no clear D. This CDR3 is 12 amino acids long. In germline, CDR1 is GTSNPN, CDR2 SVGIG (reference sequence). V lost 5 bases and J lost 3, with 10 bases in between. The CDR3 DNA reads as TGTGCCTGGGCTCCCCAGTACTATGGCTACACCTTC. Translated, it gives CAWAPQYYGYTF.

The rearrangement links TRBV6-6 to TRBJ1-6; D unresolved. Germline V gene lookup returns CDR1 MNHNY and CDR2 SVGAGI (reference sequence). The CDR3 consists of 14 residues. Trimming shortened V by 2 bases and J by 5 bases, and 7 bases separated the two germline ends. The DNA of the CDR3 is TGTGCCAGCAGTTACGGGGAAAATAATTCACCCCTCCACTTT. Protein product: CASSYGENNSPLHF.

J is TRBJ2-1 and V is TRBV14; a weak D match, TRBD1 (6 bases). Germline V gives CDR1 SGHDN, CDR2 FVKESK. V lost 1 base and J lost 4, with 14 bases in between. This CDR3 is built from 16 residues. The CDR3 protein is CASSQGGRGKYNEQFF. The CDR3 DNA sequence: TGTGCCAGCAGCCAAGGGGGCAGGGGCAAGTACAATGAGCAGTTCTTC.

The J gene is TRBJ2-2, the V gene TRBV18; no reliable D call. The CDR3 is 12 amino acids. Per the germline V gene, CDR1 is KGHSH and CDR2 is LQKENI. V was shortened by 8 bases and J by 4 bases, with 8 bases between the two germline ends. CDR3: CASERVTGELFF. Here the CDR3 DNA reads TGTGCCAGCGAAAGAGTCACCGGGGAGCTGTTTTTT.

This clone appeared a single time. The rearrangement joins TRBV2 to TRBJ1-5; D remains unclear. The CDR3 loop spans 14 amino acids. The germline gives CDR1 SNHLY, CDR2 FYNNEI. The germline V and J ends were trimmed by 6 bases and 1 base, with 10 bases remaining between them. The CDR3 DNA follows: TGTGCCAGCAGAGGCGACGCCAGCAATCAGCCCCAGCATTTT. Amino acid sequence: CASRGDASNQPQHF.

Here the CDR3 DNA reads TGTGCCAGCAGCTTGCGCCGGGACGGGGGGTACGAGCAGTACTTC. Translated, it gives CASSLRRDGGYEQYF. The chain has TRBV11-2 and TRBJ2-7, with 7 bases identical to TRBD2. This CDR3 is built from 15 residues. The J segment lost 4 bases and the V segment lost 3 bases, leaving 9 bases of the junction unmatched. CDR1 SGHAT and CDR2 FQNNGV come from the germline V gene.

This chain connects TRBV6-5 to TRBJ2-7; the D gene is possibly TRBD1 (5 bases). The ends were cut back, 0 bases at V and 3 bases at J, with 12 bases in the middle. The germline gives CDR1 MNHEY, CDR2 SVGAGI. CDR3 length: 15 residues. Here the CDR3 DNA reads TGTGCCAGCAGTTACTCCCTCGGCGACAGCTACGAGCAGTACTTC. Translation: CASSYSLGDSYEQYF.

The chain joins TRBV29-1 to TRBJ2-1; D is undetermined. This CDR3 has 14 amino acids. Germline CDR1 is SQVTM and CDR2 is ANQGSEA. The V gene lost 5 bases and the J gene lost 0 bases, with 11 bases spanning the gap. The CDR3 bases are TGCAGCGTTCCCAGGTTAAGCTCCTACAATGAGCAGTTCTTC. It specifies CSVPRLSSYNEQFF.

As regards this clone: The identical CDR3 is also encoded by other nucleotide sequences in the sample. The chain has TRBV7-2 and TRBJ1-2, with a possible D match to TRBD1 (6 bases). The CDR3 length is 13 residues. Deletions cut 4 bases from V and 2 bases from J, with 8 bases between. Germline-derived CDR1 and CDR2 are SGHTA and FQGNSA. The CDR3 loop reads CASSSGQNYGYTF. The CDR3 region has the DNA TGTGCCAGCAGCTCAGGACAGAACTATGGCTACACCTTC.

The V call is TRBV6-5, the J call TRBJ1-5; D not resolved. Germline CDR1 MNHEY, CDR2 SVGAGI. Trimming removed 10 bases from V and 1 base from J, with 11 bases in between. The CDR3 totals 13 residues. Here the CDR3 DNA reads TGTGCCACCAAGATGGACAGCAATCAGCCCCAGCATTTT. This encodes CATKMDSNQPQHF.

The DNA for the CDR3 is TGTGCCAGCAGCGCGGGACTAGCGGACACAGATACGCAGTATTTT. Translated, it gives CASSAGLADTDTQYF. The chain recombines TRBV9 with TRBJ2-3; 11 bases map to TRBD2. Trimming at V came to 3 bases and at J to 2 bases, leaving 2 bases not matched to a gene. This CDR3 is 15 amino acids long. From germline, CDR1 is SGDLS and CDR2 YYNGEE.

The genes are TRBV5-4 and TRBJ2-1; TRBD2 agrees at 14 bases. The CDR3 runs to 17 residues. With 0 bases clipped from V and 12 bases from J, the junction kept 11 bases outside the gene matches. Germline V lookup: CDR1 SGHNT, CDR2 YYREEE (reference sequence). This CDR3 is CASSLAGLGLAGDAQFF. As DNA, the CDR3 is TGTGCCAGCAGCTTGGCCGGGTTGGGACTAGCGGGAGACGCGCAGTTCTTC.

The CDR3 protein is CASLTQGELFF. Here the CDR3 DNA reads TGTGCCAGTCTCACCCAGGGGGAGCTGTTTTTT. V usage is TRBV28 and J usage is TRBJ2-2; D call uncertain. The CDR3 runs 11 residues. Germline V CDR1 and CDR2: MDHEN, SYDVKM. Trimming left V 9 bases short and J 8 bases short, with 10 bases between.

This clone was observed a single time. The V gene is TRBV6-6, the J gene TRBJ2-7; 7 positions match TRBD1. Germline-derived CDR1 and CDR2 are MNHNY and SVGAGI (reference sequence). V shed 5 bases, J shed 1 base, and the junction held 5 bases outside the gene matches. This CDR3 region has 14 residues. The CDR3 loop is CASSPRDRSYEQYF. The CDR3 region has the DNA TGTGCCAGCAGTCCACGGGACAGATCCTACGAGCAGTACTTC.